A selection of T cell receptor beta chains follows, all from one sample in a study of cytomegalovirus exposure and HLA in healthy donors. Measured with immunoSEQ multiplex PCR; TCRdb has only the in-frame clones, and not every one. The data show fewer than 120,000 clones, 65% to 85% seen once. The sample was PBMCs. The origin of the receptors is a man younger than 45 in good health and CMV-seropositive. CDR3s include the opening cysteine and the closing phenylalanine or tryptophan. D genes are given only for firm matches. Size is stated for part of the rows, as once, few or many counts, or as a class when the clone is expanded.

TRBV5-4	TRBD1	few	TRBJ1-1	CASSLQGGTEAFF	TGTGCCAGCAGCTTACAGGGGGGGACTGAAGCTTTCTTT
TRBV12-5	.	.	TRBJ1-2	CARQGQGSYTF	TGTGCTAGGCAAGGGCAGGGTAGCTACACCTTC
TRBV29-1	.	.	TRBJ1-2	CSVEGRRGAAEYGYTF	TGCAGCGTTGAAGGGAGGAGGGGCGCGGCGGAATATGGCTACACCTTC
TRBV2	.	.	TRBJ2-1	CASRGRGGYNEQFF	TGTGCCAGCAGGGGTAGGGGTGGATACAATGAGCAGTTCTTC
TRBV6-5	TRBD1	.	TRBJ2-4	CASSRGTGGWDIQYF	TGTGCCAGCAGCCGCGGGACAGGGGGTTGGGACATTCAGTACTTC
TRBV18	.	.	TRBJ1-1	CASSLHIGQQNTEAFF	TGTGCCAGCTCACTACATATTGGACAGCAGAACACTGAAGCTTTCTTT
TRBV19	.	.	TRBJ1-5	CASSIGGQSPQPQHF	TGTGCCAGTAGTATAGGGGGGCAGAGCCCTCAGCCCCAGCATTTT
TRBV7-2	TRBD1	few	TRBJ2-7	CASSSKTGAKGYEQYF	TGTGCCAGCAGCTCTAAGACAGGGGCCAAGGGTTACGAGCAGTACTTC
TRBV2	TRBD2	.	TRBJ2-3	CASRRLAGSGPGDTQYF	TGTGCCAGCAGGCGACTAGCGGGGAGCGGCCCGGGAGATACGCAGTATTTT
TRBV6-4	TRBD1	.	TRBJ2-3	CASSHDRAPDTQYF	TGTGCCAGCAGTCACGACAGGGCCCCAGATACGCAGTATTTT
TRBV19	TRBD1	.	TRBJ2-5	CASSDWTGPNQETQYF	TGTGCCAGTAGTGATTGGACAGGGCCGAATCAAGAGACCCAGTACTTC
TRBV6-5	.	few	TRBJ2-2	CASSYRGFGGELFF	TGTGCCAGCAGTTACCGCGGCTTCGGGGGGGAGCTGTTTTTT
TRBV7-9	.	.	TRBJ2-6	CASSPRDTPFGVLTF	TGTGCCAGCAGCCCCCGGGACACGCCATTCGGCGTCCTGACTTTC
TRBV5-5	TRBD1	once	TRBJ1-1	CASSSRQGITEAFF	TGTGCCAGCAGCTCCCGACAGGGCATCACTGAAGCTTTCTTT
TRBV30	.	.	TRBJ2-7	CAARGSSIYEQYF	TGTGCCGCCCGGGGGAGCTCTATCTACGAGCAGTACTTC
TRBV29-1	.	.	TRBJ1-1	CSGEVKGGTEAFF	TGCAGCGGTGAGGTTAAGGGAGGCACTGAAGCTTTCTTT
TRBV5-4	TRBD2	few	TRBJ2-7	CASSSETSGPSYEQYF	TGTGCCAGCAGCTCTGAGACTAGCGGGCCATCCTACGAGCAGTACTTC
TRBV25-1	.	.	TRBJ2-3	CASSELGQGKDTQYF	TGTGCCAGCAGTGAATTGGGGCAGGGCAAGGATACGCAGTATTTT
TRBV11-3	.	once	TRBJ2-2	CASSLDPLLENTGELFF	TGTGCCAGCAGCTTAGATCCCCTACTAGAGAACACCGGGGAGCTGTTTTTT
TRBV6-1	.	.	TRBJ2-7	CATEGHGLSYEQYF	TGTGCCACCGAGGGACACGGACTTTCCTACGAGCAGTACTTC
TRBV6-5	TRBD1	.	TRBJ2-1	CASTSRTGKNEQFF	TGTGCCAGCACCTCGAGGACAGGGAAGAATGAGCAGTTCTTC
TRBV30	.	once	TRBJ1-4	CAGGVAVEKLFF	TGTGCCGGAGGGGTGGCAGTTGAAAAACTGTTTTTT
TRBV10-1	.	.	TRBJ2-3	CASSGDRSGHTDTQYF	TGCGCCAGCAGTGGTGACAGGTCCGGGCACACAGATACGCAGTATTTT
TRBV9	.	.	TRBJ2-3	CASSVGRSGADTQYF	TGTGCCAGCAGCGTAGGTAGGTCGGGGGCAGATACGCAGTATTTT
TRBV25-1	TRBD2	once	TRBJ2-7	CASSGPRLAGNRNEQYF	TGTGCCAGCAGTGGCCCACGACTAGCGGGGAACAGAAACGAGCAGTACTTC
TRBV7-9	TRBD2	.	TRBJ2-3	CASSYAGGGTDTQYF	TGTGCCAGCAGCTATGCGGGGGGCGGCACAGATACGCAGTATTTT
TRBV5-8	.	.	TRBJ2-2	CASSLYGRGGELFF	TGTGCCAGCAGCTTGTACGGACGGGGTGGGGAGCTGTTTTTT
TRBV2	.	once	TRBJ2-1	CASSVRLGLMYEQFF	TGTGCCAGCAGTGTCAGACTAGGGCTTATGTATGAGCAGTTCTTC
TRBV6-5	.	.	TRBJ1-1	CASSYEGMNTEAFF	TGTGCCAGCAGTTACGAGGGAATGAACACTGAAGCTTTCTTT
TRBV5-1	.	few	TRBJ1-1	CASSPDDREGNTEAFF	TGCGCCAGCAGCCCGGACGACAGAGAAGGAAACACTGAAGCTTTCTTT
TRBV6-1	.	.	TRBJ1-2	CASSGDAGIYGYTF	TGTGCCAGCAGTGGGGACGCGGGGATTTATGGCTACACCTTC
TRBV5-1	TRBD1	.	TRBJ2-2	CASSLDLGTGGDTGELFF	TGCGCCAGCAGCTTGGACTTAGGGACAGGGGGCGACACCGGGGAGCTGTTTTTT
TRBV18	.	.	TRBJ1-1	CASSTNSGSTEAFF	TGTGCCAGCTCAACAAATTCGGGGAGCACTGAAGCTTTCTTT